These 9 T cell receptor beta chains originate from one sample sequenced in a study of shared clonotypes between healthy human individuals. TCRdb's copy holds only in-frame clones and misses some; the assay was immunoSEQ multiplex PCR. The sample contains 2 million or so clones, about 95% of which appear only once. In the naive CD8 group, cells lacked CD45RO and were positively selected for CCR7, so terminally differentiated effector memory CD45RA+ cells were left out. Input material: naive CD8+ T cells sorted from blood. The receptors here all came from a man aged 18 to 30 in good health.

In the case of this clone: This CDR3 is also generated by other DNA sequences in the sample. The chain is built from TRBV5-4 and TRBJ2-7, with 10 nucleotides matching TRBD2. Germline V lookup: CDR1 SGHNT, CDR2 YYREEE (reference sequence). V lost 4 bases, J lost 3 bases, and 4 bases stayed unmatched. CDR3 length equals 14 residues. The CDR3 DNA reads TGTGCCAGCAGCCTTGGACTAGCGGACTACGAGCAGTACTTC. This codes for CASSLGLADYEQYF.

In the case of this clone: A junction boundary mismatches the germline segment, possibly from a read error. V is TRBV6-1 and J is TRBJ1-3; D may be TRBD1 (6 bases). The CDR3 has 10 amino acids. Germline CDR1 and CDR2: MNHNS and SASEGT. The CDR3 DNA follows: TGTGCCAGCAGTCTTACGGGACATTTTTTT. This encodes CASSLTGHFF.

This clone was seen only once. The chain employs TRBV5-1 and TRBJ1-1; no clear D. From germline, CDR1 is SGHRS and CDR2 YFSETQ. Between the trimmed V and J ends, which lost 0 bases and 7 bases, there was a span of 7 bases. The CDR3 totals 12 residues. CDR3 nucleotides: TGCGCCAGCAGCTTGGGCCCTCTTGAAGCTTTCTTT. The encoded protein is CASSLGPLEAFF. The full variable domain, its missing parts supplied by reference TRBV5-1 and TRBJ1-1, is KAGVTQTPRYLIKTRGQQVTLSCSPISGHRSVSWYQQTPGQGLQFLFEYFSETQRNKGNFPGRFSGRQFSNSRSEMNVSTLELGDSALYLCASSLGPLEAFFGQGTRLTVV.

Comment on this clone: Compared with germline, one end of the junction differs, possibly owing to a read error. The rearrangement uses TRBV7-7 and TRBJ2-3, with no clear D. Germline assignment: CDR1 SSHAT and CDR2 FNYEAQ (reference sequence). CDR3 length: 13 amino acids. The chain's CDR3 is CASSLDLGDTQYF. CDR3 coding DNA: TGTGCTAGCAGCTTAGATTTGGGTGATACGCAGTATTTT.

The rearrangement joins TRBV13 to TRBJ1-2; the match to TRBD1 covers 11 bases. Germline V gene data show CDR1 as PRHDT and CDR2 as FYEKMQ (reference sequence). The CDR3 has 16 amino acids. V lost 4 bases, J lost 0 bases, and 4 bases stayed unmatched. The CDR3 bases are TGTGCCAGCAGCTCCGGGACAGGGGGGTCTAACTATGGCTACACCTTC. Its protein product is CASSSGTGGSNYGYTF.

This chain joins TRBV6-6 and TRBJ2-7, with no clear D. The CDR3 is 13 amino acids. Germline V gene sequence: CDR1 MNHNY, CDR2 SVGAGI (reference sequence). V was pared by 5 bases and J by 2 bases, with 10 bases between. The CDR3 DNA follows: TGTGCCAGCAGTCCAGACCTAACCTACGAGCAGTACTTC. Translation gives CASSPDLTYEQYF.

V and J are TRBV28 and TRBJ1-2, with 7 bases fitting TRBD1. The CDR3 covers 15 residues. V was pared by 5 bases and J by 4 bases, with 10 bases of the junction left unmatched. Germline CDR1 is MDHEN and CDR2 is SYDVKM. The CDR3 sequence: CASSPDRDFGYGYTF. The CDR3 DNA is TGTGCCAGCAGTCCAGACAGGGATTTTGGCTATGGCTACACCTTC.

The genes are TRBV7-6 and TRBJ2-1; D is possibly TRBD1 or TRBD2 (5 bases each). V lost 1 base and J 0 bases, leaving 13 bases between the germline ends. Per germline, CDR1 SGHVS and CDR2 FNYEAQ. The CDR3 has 17 residues. The CDR3 sequence: CASSLVTEGSSYNEQFF. DNA of the CDR3: TGTGCCAGCAGCTTAGTAACCGAGGGGAGCTCCTACAATGAGCAGTTCTTC.

Turning to this clone: Other DNA sequences in the sample encode the same CDR3. The chain is built from TRBV5-4 and TRBJ2-5; TRBD2 might be the D (6 bases). This CDR3 has 13 residues. V was shortened by 2 bases and J by 5 bases, with 10 bases between the two germline ends. The germline V gene encodes CDR1 SGHNT and CDR2 YYREEE (reference sequence). This CDR3 is CASSFGGAETQYF. In nucleotides, the CDR3 is TGTGCCAGCAGCTTCGGGGGTGCGGAGACCCAGTACTTC.